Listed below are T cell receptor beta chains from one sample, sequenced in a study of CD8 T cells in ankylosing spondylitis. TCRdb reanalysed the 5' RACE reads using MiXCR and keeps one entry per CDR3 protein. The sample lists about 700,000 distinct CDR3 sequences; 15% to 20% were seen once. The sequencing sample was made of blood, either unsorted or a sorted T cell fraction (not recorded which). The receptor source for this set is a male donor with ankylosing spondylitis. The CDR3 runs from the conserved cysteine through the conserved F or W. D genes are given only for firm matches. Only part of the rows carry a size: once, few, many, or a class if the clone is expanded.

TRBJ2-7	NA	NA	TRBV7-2	CASSLLPGGNEQYF	TGTGCCAGCAGCTTACTCCCCGGAGGGAACGAGCAGTACTTC
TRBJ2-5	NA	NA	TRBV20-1	CCARDFLVGKGETQYF	TGCTGTGCTAGAGATTTCTTGGTTGGCAAGGGGGAGACCCAGTACTTC
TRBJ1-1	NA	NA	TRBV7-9	CASSLVTEGTEAFF	TGTGCCAGCAGCTTAGTCACTGAGGGAACTGAAGCTTTCTTT
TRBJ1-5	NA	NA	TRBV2	CASSPEISGNQPQHF	TGTGCCAGCAGCCCGGAAATTTCAGGCAATCAGCCCCAGCATTTT
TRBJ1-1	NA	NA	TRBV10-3	CAIRAGNRDRAFF	TGTGCCATCAGAGCCGGGAACAGGGATAGAGCTTTCTTT
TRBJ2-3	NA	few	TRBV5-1	CASSSLGGREDTQYF	TGCGCCAGCAGCTCACTGGGGGGCAGGGAAGATACGCAGTATTTT
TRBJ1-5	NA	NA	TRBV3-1	CASSQAGYTNQPQHF	TGTGCCAGCAGCCAAGCAGGGTACACAAATCAGCCCCAGCATTTT
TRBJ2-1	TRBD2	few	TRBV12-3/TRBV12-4	CASSSGREGNEQFF	TGTGCCAGCAGTAGCGGGAGAGAGGGGAATGAGCAGTTCTTC
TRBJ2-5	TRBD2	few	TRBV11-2	CASSILLADQETQYF	TGTGCCAGCAGCATACTCCTAGCGGACCAAGAGACCCAGTACTTC
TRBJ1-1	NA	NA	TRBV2	CASSEGGVGGMNTEAFF	TGTGCCAGCAGTGAGGGGGGAGTTGGAGGAATGAACACTGAAGCTTTCTTT
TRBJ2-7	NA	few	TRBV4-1	CASSQVFPGGGEQYF	TGCGCCAGCAGCCAAGTGTTCCCAGGTGGGGGGGAGCAGTACTTC
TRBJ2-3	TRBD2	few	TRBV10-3	CAISALAGGATDTQYF	TGTGCCATCAGTGCTTTGGCCGGGGGGGCCACAGATACGCAGTATTTT
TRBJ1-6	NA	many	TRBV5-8	CASSLRGNNSPLHF	TGTGCCAGCAGCTTGCGGGGGAATAATTCACCCCTCCACTTT
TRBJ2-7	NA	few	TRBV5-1	CASSLSGTHEQYF	TGCGCCAGCAGCCTGTCCGGGACTCATGAGCAGTACTTC
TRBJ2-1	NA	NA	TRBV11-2	CASSGLGGGFNEQFF	TGTGCCAGCAGCGGTCTAGGTGGGGGGTTCAATGAGCAGTTCTTC
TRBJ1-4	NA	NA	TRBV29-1	CSHKTTNEKLFF	TGCAGCCATAAAACAACTAATGAAAAACTGTTTTTT
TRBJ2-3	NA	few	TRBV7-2	CASSFRLADTQYF	TGTGCCAGCAGCTTCAGACTAGCAGATACGCAGTATTTT
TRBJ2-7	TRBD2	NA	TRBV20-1	CSARLAGGPTPYEQYF	TGCAGTGCTAGACTAGCGGGAGGGCCAACCCCCTACGAGCAGTACTTC
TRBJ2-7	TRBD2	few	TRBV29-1	CSVEGLAGGRQYF	TGCAGCGTCGAAGGACTAGCGGGAGGACGGCAGTACTTC
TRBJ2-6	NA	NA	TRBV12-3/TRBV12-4	CASSFRLVYSGANVLTF	TGTGCCAGCAGTTTTAGGCTAGTGTACTCTGGGGCCAACGTCCTGACTTTC
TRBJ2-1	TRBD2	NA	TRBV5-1	CASSSQTSGRFNEQFF	TGCGCCAGCAGCTCTCAGACTAGCGGGAGATTCAATGAGCAGTTCTTC
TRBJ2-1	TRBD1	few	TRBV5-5	CASSYRGFEQFF	TGTGCCAGCAGCTACAGGGGTTTTGAGCAGTTCTTC
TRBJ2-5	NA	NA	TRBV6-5	CASSYSYGRPGGETQYF	TGTGCCAGCAGTTACTCCTATGGTAGGCCCGGCGGAGAGACCCAGTACTTC
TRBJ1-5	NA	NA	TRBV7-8	CASSLLSGGPNQPQHF	TGTGCCAGCAGCTTACTATCCGGGGGACCCAATCAGCCCCAGCATTTT
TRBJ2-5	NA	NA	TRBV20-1	CSASYQETQYF	TGCAGTGCTAGCTACCAAGAGACCCAGTACTTC
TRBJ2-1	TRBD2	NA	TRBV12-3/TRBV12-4	CASCLELLAGEAVNEQFF	TGTGCCAGCTGTTTAGAACTGTTAGCGGGAGAGGCGGTCAATGAGCAGTTCTTC
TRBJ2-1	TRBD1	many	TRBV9	CASSGGQGYNEQFF	TGTGCCAGCAGCGGGGGACAGGGCTACAATGAGCAGTTCTTC